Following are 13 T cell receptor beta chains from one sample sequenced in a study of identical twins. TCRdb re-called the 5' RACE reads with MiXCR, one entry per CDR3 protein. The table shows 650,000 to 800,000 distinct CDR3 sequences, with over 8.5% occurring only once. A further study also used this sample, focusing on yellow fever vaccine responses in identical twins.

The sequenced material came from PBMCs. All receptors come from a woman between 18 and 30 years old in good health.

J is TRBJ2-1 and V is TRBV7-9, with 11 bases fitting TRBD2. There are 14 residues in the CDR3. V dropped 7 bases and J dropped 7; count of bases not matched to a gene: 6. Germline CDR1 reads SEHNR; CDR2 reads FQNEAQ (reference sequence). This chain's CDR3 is CASKTSGTLNEQFF. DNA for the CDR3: TGTGCCAGCAAGACTAGCGGGACCTTGAATGAGCAGTTCTTC.

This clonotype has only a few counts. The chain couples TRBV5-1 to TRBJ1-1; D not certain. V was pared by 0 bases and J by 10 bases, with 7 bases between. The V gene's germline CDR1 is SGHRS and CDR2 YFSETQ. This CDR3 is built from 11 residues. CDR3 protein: CASSLGERAFF. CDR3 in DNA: TGCGCCAGCAGCTTGGGCGAGCGAGCTTTCTTT.

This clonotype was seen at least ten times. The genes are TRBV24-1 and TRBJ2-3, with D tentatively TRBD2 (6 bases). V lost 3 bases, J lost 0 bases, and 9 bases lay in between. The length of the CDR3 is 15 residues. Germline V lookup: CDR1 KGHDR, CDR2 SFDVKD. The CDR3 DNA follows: TGTGCCACCAGTGATATCGGGACTAGCACAGATACGCAGTATTTT. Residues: CATSDIGTSTDTQYF.

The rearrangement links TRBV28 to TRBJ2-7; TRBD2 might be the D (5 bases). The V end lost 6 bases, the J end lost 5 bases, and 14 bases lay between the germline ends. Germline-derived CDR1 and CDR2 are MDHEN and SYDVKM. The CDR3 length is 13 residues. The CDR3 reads CASRPPVRDEQYF. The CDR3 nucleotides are TGTGCCAGCAGGCCACCAGTGAGGGACGAGCAGTACTTC.

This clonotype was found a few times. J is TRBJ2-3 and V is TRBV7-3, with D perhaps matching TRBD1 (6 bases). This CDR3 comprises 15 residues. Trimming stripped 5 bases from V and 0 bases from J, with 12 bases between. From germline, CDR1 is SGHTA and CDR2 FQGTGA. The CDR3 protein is CASSPQGSSTDTQYF. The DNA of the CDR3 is TGTGCCAGCAGCCCACAGGGTTCTAGCACAGATACGCAGTATTTT.

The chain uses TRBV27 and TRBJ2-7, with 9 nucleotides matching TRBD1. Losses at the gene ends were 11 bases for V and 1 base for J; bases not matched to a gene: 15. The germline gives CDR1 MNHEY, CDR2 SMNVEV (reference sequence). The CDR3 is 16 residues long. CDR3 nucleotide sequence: TGTGCCGTACGGGACAGGGCCCTGCCCGGGTCCTACGAGCAGTACTTC. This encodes CAVRDRALPGSYEQYF.

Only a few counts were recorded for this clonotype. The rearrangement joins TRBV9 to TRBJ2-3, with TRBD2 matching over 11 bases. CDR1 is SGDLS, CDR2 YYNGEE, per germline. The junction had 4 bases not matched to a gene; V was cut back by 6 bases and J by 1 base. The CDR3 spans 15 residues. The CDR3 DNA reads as TGTGCCAGCACCCCGACTAGCGGGGGCACAGATACGCAGTATTTT. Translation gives CASTPTSGGTDTQYF.

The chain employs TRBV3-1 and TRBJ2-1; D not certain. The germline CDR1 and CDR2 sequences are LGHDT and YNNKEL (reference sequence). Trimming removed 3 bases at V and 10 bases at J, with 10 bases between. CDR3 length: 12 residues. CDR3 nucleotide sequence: TGTGCCAGCAGCCACACGATGGGCGAGCAGTTCTTC. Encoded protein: CASSHTMGEQFF.

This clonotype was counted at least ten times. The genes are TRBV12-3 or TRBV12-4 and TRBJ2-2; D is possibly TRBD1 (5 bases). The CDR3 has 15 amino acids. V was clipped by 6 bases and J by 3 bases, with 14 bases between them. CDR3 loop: CASRAQGVHTGELFF. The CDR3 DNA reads TGTGCCAGCAGGGCACAAGGGGTACACACCGGGGAGCTGTTTTTT.

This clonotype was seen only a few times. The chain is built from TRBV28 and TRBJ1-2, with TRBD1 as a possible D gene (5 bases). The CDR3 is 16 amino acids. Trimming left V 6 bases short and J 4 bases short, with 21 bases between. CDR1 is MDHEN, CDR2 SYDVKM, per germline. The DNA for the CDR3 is TGTGCCAGCAGCGGGGGGGGAACAGGCGAACCCTATGGCTACACCTTC. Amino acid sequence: CASSGGGTGEPYGYTF.

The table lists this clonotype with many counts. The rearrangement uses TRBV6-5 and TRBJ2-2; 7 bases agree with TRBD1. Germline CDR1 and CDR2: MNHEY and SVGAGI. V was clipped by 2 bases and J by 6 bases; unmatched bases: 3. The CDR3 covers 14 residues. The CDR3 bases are TGTGCCAGCAGTTACGGTCAGGGGGCCGGGGAGCTGTTTTTT. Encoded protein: CASSYGQGAGELFF.

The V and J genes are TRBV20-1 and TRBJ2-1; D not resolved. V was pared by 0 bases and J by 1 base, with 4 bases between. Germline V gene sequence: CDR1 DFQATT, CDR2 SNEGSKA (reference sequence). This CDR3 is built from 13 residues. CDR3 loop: CSARDPSYNEQFF. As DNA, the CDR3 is TGCAGTGCTAGAGACCCGTCCTACAATGAGCAGTTCTTC.

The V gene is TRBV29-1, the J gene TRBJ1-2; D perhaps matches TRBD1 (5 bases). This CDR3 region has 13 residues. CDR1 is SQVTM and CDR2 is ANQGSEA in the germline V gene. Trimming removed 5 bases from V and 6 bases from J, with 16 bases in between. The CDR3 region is CSVQLGGTHGYTF. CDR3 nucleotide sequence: TGCAGCGTTCAATTGGGGGGAACTCATGGCTACACCTTC.